This TCR beta chain was profiled in a study of blood T cell repertoires in COVID-19. Across the whole study: Collection of acute and convalescent COVID-19 samples took place in the United States, Italy and Spain. From T cells, B-cell-depleted T cells, or PBMCs came the material, which was cDNA or gDNA.

Per the original data handling: Amplification of reference gene primers provided the estimated nucleated cell counts. Some clones are missing from TCRdb's copy, which holds only in-frame ones; the method was immunoSEQ multiplex PCR. From that table come the V and J calls and clone size; the DNA was used to work out D and trimming. Of 200,000 to 250,000 clones in the sample, 75% to 85% are singletons; the top ten hold 9.5% to 15%. The germline gives CDR1 WNHNN, CDR2 SYGVQD (reference sequence). Trimming took off 3 bases at V and 1 base at J, with 12 bases between the two ends. This CDR3 has 15 residues.

The source of this sequence is a human donor in a cohort sampled during active COVID-19. The J gene is TRBJ1-1, the V gene TRBV10-1; TRBD1 is a possible D gene (6 bases). The sequencing sample was made of peripheral blood. CDR3 DNA sequence: TGCGCCAGCAGTGAACGGGACACAGGGAACACTGAAGCTTTCTTT. Translation: CASSERDTGNTEAFF.